The present entry profiles one T cell receptor beta chain with its context. Its antigen is undetermined. The sample originates from a study of beta chain features in type 1 diabetes. The entirety of the isolated RNA underwent reverse transcription, so expressed TCRB transcripts were sequenced. The data were produced by immunoSEQ multiplex PCR, yet TCRdb's version contains in-frame clones alone and is incomplete. The table shows 120,000 to 150,000 clones, with around 9.3% occurring only once. Whole-study results and caveats: Researchers could not determine here whether HLA type influences TCRB rearrangement.

The CDR3 is 14 residues long. The germline CDR1 and CDR2 sequences are MGHDK and SYGVNS. A sort by CD45RO/CCR7/CD25/CD127/CD95/CD27 yielded CD4+ naive, central memory, regulatory and stem cell-like memory cells. The V and J genes are TRBV25-1 and TRBJ2-5; the D gene is possibly TRBD1 (6 bases). Near its end, the DNA agrees better with TRBJ2-7, so the J call may be wrong. The sequence came from a man between 18 and 29 years old in good health. Sequenced material: naive CD4+ T cells from blood. CDR3 in DNA: TGTGCCAGCAGTGAGACCGGACAGACCTACGAGCAGTACTTC. Its protein product is CASSETGQTYEQYF.